This TCR beta chain was identified in a study of blood T cell repertoires in COVID-19. Everyone who took part was about 18 to 90 years old, and they came from roughly 25 US areas. Assignments of participants to cohorts depended upon their own reported clinical history. Generated by immunoSEQ multiplex PCR, the TCRdb table keeps only in-frame clones and is missing some. The sample carries 260,000 or so clones, 85% to 90% recorded once. This clonotype was sampled from a man younger than 35 who had recovered from COVID-19. Specimen: PBMCs or T cells enriched from blood (not recorded which).

The CDR3 DNA sequence: TGTGCCAGTAGTATTTCCACAGGGGGAATCTACGAGCAGTACTTC. Translated, it gives CASSISTGGIYEQYF. The chain uses TRBV19 and TRBJ2-7; 8 nucleotides agree with TRBD1. From germline, CDR1 is LNHDA and CDR2 SQIVND (reference sequence). The CDR3 length is 15 residues. V lost 3 bases and J lost 3; bases outside the gene matches: 7. Looking up the rest from reference TRBV19 and TRBJ2-7 gives the full variable domain: DGGITQSPKYLFRKEGQNVTLSCEQNLNHDAMYWYRQDPGQGLRLIYYSQIVNDFQKGDIAEGYSVSREKKESFPLTVTSAQKNPTAFYLCASSISTGGIYEQYFGPGTRLTVT.